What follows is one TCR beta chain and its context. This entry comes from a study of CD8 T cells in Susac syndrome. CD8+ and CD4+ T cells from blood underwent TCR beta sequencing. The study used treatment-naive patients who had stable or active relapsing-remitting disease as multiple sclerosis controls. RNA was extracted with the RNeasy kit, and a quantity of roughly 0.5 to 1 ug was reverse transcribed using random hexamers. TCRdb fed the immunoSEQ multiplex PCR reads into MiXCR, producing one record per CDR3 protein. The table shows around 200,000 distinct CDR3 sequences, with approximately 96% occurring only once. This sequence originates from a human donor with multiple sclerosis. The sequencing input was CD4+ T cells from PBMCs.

The CDR3 DNA is TGTGCCAGCAGAGGGGACGGCAATCAGCCCCAGCATTTT. This gives the protein CASRGDGNQPQHF. The chain has TRBV2 and TRBJ1-5; TRBD1 is a possible D gene (5 bases). This CDR3 comprises 13 residues. Germline CDR1 SNHLY, CDR2 FYNNEI. Trimming pared 6 bases from V and 2 bases from J, leaving 8 bases between.